Reported below is one T cell receptor beta chain. What it binds is not known. The record originates from a study of T cell responses to AZD1222 COVID-19 vaccine. Study outcomes and limitations: Donors in the cohort were predominantly white British and more often female, and clonal diversity was possibly underestimated.

Here immunoSEQ multiplex PCR was the method, and the copy in TCRdb shows in-frame clones only, minus some. Of 250,000 to 300,000 clones in the sample, almost 95% were seen once. This TCR was recovered from an adult who received the AZD1222 COVID-19 vaccine. The sample was peripheral blood, taken 28 days after the second AZD1222 dose.

The CDR3 spells CASSLFHGSSYEQYF. The CDR3 DNA reads TGTGCCAGCAGCTTATTCCACGGGAGCTCCTACGAGCAGTACTTC. This chain joins TRBV7-7 and TRBJ2-7, with a weak D call TRBD2 (6 bases). This CDR3 spans 15 amino acids. Germline CDR1 and CDR2: SSHAT and FNYEAQ (reference sequence). The V end was cut by 2 bases, the J end by 0 bases, with 11 bases between.